Reported below is one T cell receptor (beta chain). Its antigen is not identified. The germline V gene encodes CDR1 SGHTA and CDR2 FQGTGA. V was pared by 3 bases and J by 2 bases, with 14 bases of the junction left unmatched. The CDR3 is 20 amino acids. This specimen belongs to a study of cytomegalovirus exposure and HLA in healthy donors. Regarding the study as a whole: The authors later linked a missense DCLRE1C variant to TCR beta V- and J-gene trimming.

This PCR relied on a set of 60 Vbeta primers and 13 Jbeta primers. Profiled with immunoSEQ multiplex PCR; TCRdb holds only in-frame clones, not every one. The top ten hold 1.5% to 2% of the sample, which has 110,000 to 150,000 clones, around three quarters seen once. The V call is TRBV7-3, the J call TRBJ2-5, with 14 positions matching TRBD2. Sequencing was carried out using PBMCs. This TCR was recovered from a woman in her 40s in good health and CMV-seronegative. This CDR3 is CASSLRGSGLAGGRQETQYF. Written as DNA, the CDR3 is TGTGCCAGCAGCTTGAGGGGGTCCGGACTAGCGGGGGGTCGGCAAGAGACCCAGTACTTC.